These 19 T cell receptor beta chains share one sample of origin, sequenced in a study of T-cell memory formation after mild COVID-19. TCRdb processed the 5' RACE reads anew with MiXCR; each CDR3 protein has one entry. The sample has around 440,000 distinct CDR3 sequences, roughly 18% seen once. Input material: PBMCs or a T cell subset sorted from them (not recorded which). All receptors derive from an adult woman who had mild COVID-19 (a few samples of this study predate the infection). Cell type and time point are not known.

This clonotype was observed a few times. The chain combines TRBV10-3 with TRBJ2-7; unclear D gene. Germline lookup yields CDR1 ENHRY and CDR2 SYGVKD. The CDR3 has 11 residues. V lost 1 base to trimming and J lost 3 bases, with 1 base between them. This CDR3 is CAISEYYEQYF. The CDR3 nucleotides read TGTGCCATCAGTGAGTACTACGAGCAGTACTTC.

V and J are TRBV5-4 and TRBJ2-3; TRBD1 matches at 10 bases. Trimming at V came to 3 bases and at J to 0 bases, leaving 7 bases not matched to a gene. Germline CDR1 reads SGHNT; CDR2 reads YYREEE (reference sequence). The CDR3 covers 17 residues. The CDR3 bases are TGTGCCAGCAGCTCATGGACAGGGGGAACTAGCACAGATACGCAGTATTTT. Translating gives CASSSWTGGTSTDTQYF.

This clonotype came up many times. The chain uses TRBV18 and TRBJ2-1; 9 nucleotides align to TRBD2. The CDR3 loop spans 14 amino acids. Trimming at V came to 1 base and at J to 5 bases, leaving 0 bases not matched to a gene. Looked up from germline, CDR1 is KGHSH and CDR2 is LQKENI. The CDR3 region is CASSPLAGDNEQFF. Written as DNA, the CDR3 is TGTGCCAGCTCACCACTAGCGGGGGACAATGAGCAGTTCTTC.

This clonotype came up a few times. The genes are TRBV11-1 and TRBJ1-1, with D tentatively TRBD1 (6 bases). Looked up from germline, CDR1 is SGHAT and CDR2 is FQDESV (reference sequence). The V and J ends lost 5 bases and 7 bases respectively, with 20 bases between them. This CDR3 has 15 amino acids. CDR3: CASSLEYRQGLEAFF. The CDR3 DNA reads as TGTGCCAGCAGCCTTGAGTATAGGCAGGGGCTTGAAGCTTTCTTT.

This clonotype was counted a few times. The rearrangement links TRBV12-3 or TRBV12-4 to TRBJ1-1; D call uncertain. This CDR3 region has 12 residues. V gave up 3 bases and J gave up 8 bases, with 10 bases separating them. CDR3 nucleotide sequence: TGTGCCAGCAGTTTGCCTAGAACCGAAGCTTTCTTT. Residues: CASSLPRTEAFF.

This clonotype was seen a handful of times. J is TRBJ2-1 and V is TRBV24-1; tentative D call: TRBD1 (6 bases). CDR3 size: 16 residues. Looked up from germline, CDR1 is KGHDR and CDR2 is SFDVKD. Deletions cut 4 bases from V and 10 bases from J, with 22 bases between. CDR3 DNA: TGTGCCACCAGTGACCAAACTATGGGGGACAATGTGGAGCAGTTCTTC. Translation: CATSDQTMGDNVEQFF.

V gene TRBV7-6 combines with J gene TRBJ2-3, with D unresolved. The V end was cut by 1 base, the J end by 4 bases, with 18 bases between. Germline V gene lookup returns CDR1 SGHVS and CDR2 FNYEAQ. CDR3 size: 17 residues. As DNA, the CDR3 is TGTGCCAGCAGCTTAGAAATCCGAAATCCTGGCGCAGATACGCAGTATTTT. It specifies CASSLEIRNPGADTQYF.

The sample holds a few counts of this clonotype. The rearrangement links TRBV15 to TRBJ1-1; weak D call: TRBD1 (6 bases). V was pared by 0 bases and J by 4 bases, with 9 bases between. Germline CDR1 LNHNV, CDR2 YYDKDF (reference sequence). The CDR3 covers 14 residues. The CDR3 is CATSRDTGSTEAFF. CDR3 coding DNA: TGTGCCACCAGCAGAGATACAGGGTCCACTGAAGCTTTCTTT. Looking up the rest from reference TRBV15 and TRBJ1-1 gives the full variable domain: DAMVIQNPRYQVTQFGKPVTLSCSQTLNHNVMYWYQQKSSQAPKLLFHYYDKDFNNEADTPDNFQSRRPNTSFCFLDIRSPGLGDTAMYLCATSRDTGSTEAFFGQGTRLTVV.

The chain is built from TRBV30 and TRBJ2-2; D gene unclear. The germline gives CDR1 GTSNPN, CDR2 SVGIG (reference sequence). CDR3 length: 11 residues. V was shortened by 8 bases and J by 7 bases, with 11 bases between the two germline ends. CDR3 in DNA: TGTGCCGGGCCCTGGGGCGGGGAGCTGTTTTTT. Translating gives CAGPWGGELFF.

The chain employs TRBV5-6 and TRBJ2-7; maybe TRBD1 (6 bases). V lost 2 bases and J lost 7, with 13 bases in between. Germline CDR1 and CDR2: SGHDT and YYEEEE. This CDR3 region has 13 residues. CDR3 loop: CASSFGVQGEQYF. DNA of the CDR3: TGTGCCAGCAGCTTCGGGGTGCAGGGGGAGCAGTACTTC. Complete variable domain (other parts from reference TRBV5-6 and TRBJ2-7): DAGVTQSPTHLIKTRGQQVTLRCSPKSGHDTVSWYQQALGQGPQFIFQYYEEEERQRGNFPDRFSGHQFPNYSSELNVNALLLGDSALYLCASSFGVQGEQYFGPGTRLTVT.

This clonotype was detected a few times. The V and J genes are TRBV7-9 and TRBJ1-1; D not resolved. The germline V gene encodes CDR1 SEHNR and CDR2 FQNEAQ (reference sequence). This CDR3 comprises 12 residues. V lost 3 bases, J lost 8 bases, and 10 bases lay in between. The CDR3 sequence: CASSFGPREAFF. In nucleotides, the CDR3 is TGTGCCAGCAGCTTTGGCCCACGGGAAGCTTTCTTT.

This clonotype was seen a handful of times. The genes are TRBV29-1 and TRBJ2-7; TRBD1 matches 7 bases. The V gene end was trimmed by 8 bases and the J gene end by 0 bases; junction bases not matched to a gene: 10. In germline, CDR1 is SQVTM, CDR2 ANQGSEA. The CDR3 contains 14 residues. The CDR3 coding sequence is TGCAGCCTGTCGGACAGGCACACCTCCTACGAGCAGTACTTC. It encodes CSLSDRHTSYEQYF.

As to this clonotype: One junction end disagrees with the germline gene, perhaps due to a read error. The chain links TRBV7-2 to TRBJ2-3; D gene unclear. Germline V gene data show CDR1 as SGHTA and CDR2 as FQGNSA. The CDR3 consists of 15 residues. The CDR3: CASRLAGRGTDTQYF. CDR3 DNA: TGTGCCAGCAGATTAGCAGGCCGGGGCACAGATACGCAGTATTTT.

The rearrangement uses TRBV18 and TRBJ2-7; 7 nucleotides agree with TRBD1. CDR3 length equals 13 residues. From germline, CDR1 is KGHSH and CDR2 LQKENI. Losses at the gene ends were 0 bases for V and 6 bases for J; bases not matched to a gene: 2. DNA for the CDR3: TGTGCCAGCTCACCACCCGACAGGGTCGAGCAGTACTTC. Its translation is CASSPPDRVEQYF.

The chain carries TRBV29-1 and TRBJ2-5; tentative D call: TRBD2 (6 bases). CDR3 length: 14 amino acids. The germline gives CDR1 SQVTM, CDR2 ANQGSEA. With 8 bases removed from V and 5 bases from J, the gap between germline ends came to 21 bases. The CDR3 DNA reads as TGCAGCTCCTTACGTGGGGGGACTCGGGAGACCCAGTACTTC. It codes for CSSLRGGTRETQYF. Based on the CDR3 plus reference TRBV29-1 and TRBJ2-5, the full variable domain is SAVISQKPSRDICQRGTSLTIQCQVDSQVTMMFWYRQQPGQSLTLIATANQGSEATYESGFVIDKFPISRPNLTFSTLTVSNMSPEDSSIYLCSSLRGGTRETQYFGPGTRLLVL.

This clonotype was observed a few times. V and J are TRBV7-2 and TRBJ2-1; tentatively, D is TRBD1 or TRBD2 (5 bases each). V was trimmed by 4 bases and J by 0 bases, leaving 13 bases between them. Germline V gene data show CDR1 as SGHTA and CDR2 as FQGNSA. The CDR3 is made up of 16 amino acids. The CDR3 nucleotides are TGTGCCAGCAGCTCCCGAGGGGTACCCTCCTACAATGAGCAGTTCTTC. As protein: CASSSRGVPSYNEQFF.

In this sample, this clonotype turned up a few times. The chain has TRBV6-5 and TRBJ2-5, with D possibly TRBD2 on 5 matching bases. V was shortened by 1 base and J by 2 bases, with 11 bases between the two germline ends. CDR1 MNHEY and CDR2 SVGAGI come from the germline V gene. This CDR3 is 15 amino acids long. The CDR3 spells CASSYLGSPQETQYF. CDR3 nucleotides: TGTGCCAGCAGTTACTTAGGGAGTCCTCAAGAGACCCAGTACTTC.

The rearrangement links TRBV6-2 or TRBV6-3 to TRBJ1-1; 7 nucleotides align to TRBD1. Trimming removed 4 bases from V and 1 base from J; junction bases left unmatched: 6. The CDR3 sequence is 15 residues long. From germline, CDR1 is MNHEY and CDR2 SVGEGT. Here the CDR3 DNA reads TGTGCCAGCAGTTCCGCCGGGACAGAGAACACTGAAGCTTTCTTT. It codes for CASSSAGTENTEAFF.

The chain is built from TRBV12-3 or TRBV12-4 and TRBJ1-5, with TRBD1 identical over 9 bases. This CDR3 spans 16 amino acids. With V trimmed by 6 bases and J by 4 bases, 10 bases remained unmatched. CDR3 loop: CASSTGQGYGNQPQHF. The DNA of the CDR3 is TGTGCCAGCAGCACGGGACAGGGCTACGGAAATCAGCCCCAGCATTTT.